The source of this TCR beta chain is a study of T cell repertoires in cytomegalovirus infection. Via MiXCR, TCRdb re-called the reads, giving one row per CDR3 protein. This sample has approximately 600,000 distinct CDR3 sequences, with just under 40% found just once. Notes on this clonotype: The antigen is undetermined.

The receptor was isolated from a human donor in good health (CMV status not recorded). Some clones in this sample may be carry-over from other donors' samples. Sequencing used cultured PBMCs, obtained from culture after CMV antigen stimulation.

The CDR3 is CASSTPPRAWEGEQFF. The CDR3 nucleotides are TGTGCCAGCAGCACCCCCCCTAGGGCCTGGGAGGGAGAGCAGTTCTTC. This chain links TRBV7-6 with TRBJ2-1, with TRBD2 identical over 7 bases. Trimming took 5 bases from V and 10 from J; bases not matched to a gene: 17. This CDR3 contains 16 residues. CDR1 and CDR2 (germline): SGHVS, FNYEAQ.